These T cell receptor beta chains were read from a single sample in a study of shared clonotypes between healthy human individuals. Here immunoSEQ multiplex PCR was the method, and the copy in TCRdb shows in-frame clones only, minus some. The sample consists of 1.4 million or so clones, 98% of them appearing once. What was sequenced was naive CD4+ T cells sorted from blood. These receptors came from a young man in good health. The CDR3 runs from the conserved cysteine through the conserved F or W. D genes are given only for firm matches. Size is stated for part of the rows, as once, few or many counts, or as a class when the clone is expanded.

abundance	d_gene	v_gene	j_gene	CDR3aa	CDR3nt
.	.	TRBV7-9	TRBJ2-5	CASSLPYGTKGWVKETQYF	TGTGCCAGCAGCTTACCCTACGGGACAAAAGGATGGGTAAAAGAGACCCAGTACTTC
.	TRBD1	TRBV27	TRBJ2-5	CASSSRRTGARVETQYF	TGTGCCAGCAGTTCCCGGCGGACAGGGGCGCGGGTGGAGACCCAGTACTTC
.	.	TRBV11-2	TRBJ2-7	CASSPGTIGGEQYF	TGTGCCAGCAGTCCCGGGACAATCGGGGGCGAGCAGTACTTC
.	.	TRBV7-2	TRBJ1-3	CASSLVPGGSGNTIYF	TGTGCCAGCAGCTTAGTCCCGGGAGGCTCTGGAAACACCATATATTTT
.	.	TRBV18	TRBJ2-7	CASSPVVRDPAGEQYF	TGTGCCAGCTCACCGGTAGTTAGGGACCCCGCTGGCGAGCAGTACTTC
.	.	TRBV7-2	TRBJ1-5	CASSFLPWTRNQPQHF	TGTGCCAGCAGCTTCCTCCCGTGGACGCGGAATCAGCCCCAGCATTTT
.	.	TRBV28	TRBJ1-2	CASRTPASGSYTF	TGTGCCAGCAGAACCCCAGCCTCGGGCTCCTACACCTTC
.	TRBD2	TRBV6-1	TRBJ2-5	CACSSGSGYLGTQYF	TGTGCCTGCTCAAGCGGGAGTGGGTATCTCGGGACCCAGTACTTC
.	.	TRBV7-6	TRBJ2-1	CASSLAGSGEQFF	TGTGCCAGCAGCTTAGCAGGGTCCGGTGAGCAGTTCTTC
.	TRBD2	TRBV5-6	TRBJ2-3	CASTSGLADTDTQYF	TGTGCCAGCACCTCGGGACTAGCGGACACAGATACGCAGTATTTT
.	.	TRBV2	TRBJ2-1	CASTVGDEQFF	TGTGCCAGCACTGTTGGAGATGAGCAGTTCTTC
.	.	TRBV4-3	TRBJ1-2	CASSGPVYGYTF	TGCGCCAGCAGCGGGCCGGTCTATGGCTACACCTTC
.	.	TRBV5-4	TRBJ2-3	CASSLPTGTDTQYF	TGTGCCAGCAGCTTGCCGACTGGCACAGATACGCAGTATTTT
few	.	TRBV12-5	TRBJ2-3	CASGVTDTQYF	TGTGCTAGTGGTGTCACAGATACGCAGTATTTT
.	TRBD1	TRBV13	TRBJ1-4	CASSKDRDRGREKLFF	TGTGCCAGCAGCAAAGACCGGGACAGGGGGCGTGAAAAACTGTTTTTT
.	.	TRBV7-9	TRBJ2-7	CASSPLSYEQYF	TGTGCCAGCAGCCCCCTTTCCTACGAGCAGTACTTC
.	TRBD1	TRBV7-6	TRBJ2-2	CASSLARTGYTGELFF	TGTGCCAGCAGCTTAGCCCGGACAGGGTACACCGGGGAGCTGTTTTTT
.	TRBD2	TRBV7-8	TRBJ2-3	CASSSPRPSGRAVMTDTQYF	TGTGCCAGCAGCTCCCCCCGGCCTAGCGGGAGGGCCGTTATGACAGATACGCAGTATTTT
.	.	TRBV18	TRBJ2-5	CASSPRGRTPTHQETQYF	TGTGCCAGCTCACCACGCGGCCGTACCCCTACACATCAAGAGACCCAGTACTTC
once	TRBD2	TRBV5-1	TRBJ2-7	CASSLEGSGRGEQYF	TGCGCCAGCAGCTTGGAAGGTAGCGGGAGGGGCGAGCAGTACTTC
.	TRBD1	TRBV5-6	TRBJ2-2	CASSDGQGVGTGELFF	TGTGCCAGCAGCGACGGACAGGGCGTGGGCACCGGGGAGCTGTTTTTT
.	.	TRBV5-4	TRBJ2-3	CASSFVGIGTDTQYF	TGTGCCAGCAGCTTTGTCGGGATCGGCACAGATACGCAGTATTTT
.	.	TRBV5-1	TRBJ1-5	CASSLLPGGNQPQHF	TGCGCCAGCAGTCTACTACCGGGAGGCAATCAGCCCCAGCATTTT
once	.	TRBV29-1	TRBJ2-1	CSVVPGQGIHNEQFF	TGCAGCGTAGTGCCGGGGCAGGGGATCCACAATGAGCAGTTCTTC
.	TRBD1	TRBV7-9	TRBJ2-5	CASSSGQGLKQETQYF	TGTGCCAGCAGCTCCGGACAGGGCCTCAAGCAAGAGACCCAGTACTTC
.	.	TRBV29-1	TRBJ2-5	CSAWRGEETQYF	TGCAGCGCATGGAGGGGGGAAGAGACCCAGTACTTC
.	TRBD1	TRBV5-1	TRBJ2-5	CASSSGGGQETQYF	TGCGCCAGCAGCTCAGGGGGCGGGCAAGAGACCCAGTACTTC
.	TRBD2	TRBV5-1	TRBJ2-5	CASSLRAGGETQYF	TGCGCCAGCAGCTTGAGGGCGGGAGGAGAGACCCAGTACTTC
.	.	TRBV6-5	TRBJ1-1	CASSYWGGMNTEAFF	TGTGCCAGCAGTTACTGGGGAGGAATGAACACTGAAGCTTTCTTT
.	.	TRBV6-1	TRBJ2-7	CASSEVMGNYEQYF	TGTGCCAGCAGTGAAGTGATGGGGAACTACGAGCAGTACTTC
.	.	TRBV28	TRBJ1-2	CASGGGGQSYGYTF	TGTGCCAGCGGCGGAGGTGGACAAAGCTATGGCTACACCTTC
.	.	TRBV6-5	TRBJ2-7	CASSYSAYEQYF	TGTGCCAGCAGTTATTCCGCTTACGAGCAGTACTTC
once	.	TRBV10-2	TRBJ2-1	CASSERGRRGNEQFF	TGCGCCAGCAGTGAGAGGGGAAGACGGGGCAATGAGCAGTTCTTC